The rows below give T cell receptor beta chains drawn from one sample of a study of CD8+ T cells in alopecia areata. Here immunoSEQ multiplex PCR was the method, and the copy in TCRdb shows in-frame clones only, minus some. This table has some 170,000 clones, approximately 59% appearing once. The material sequenced was CD4+ T cells sorted from blood, taken between weeks 55 and 65, from a patient treated with tofacitinib. Source of these receptors: a human donor with alopecia areata. The CDR3 runs from the conserved cysteine through the conserved F or W. The D gene is left open where the match is weak. Size values are once, few and many counts, or a class for expanded clones, and some rows have none.

j_gene,len,d_gene,v_gene,abundance,CDR3nt,CDR3aa
TRBJ1-1,17,TRBD1,TRBV13,few,TGTGCCAGCAGCTTAGCCCGGACAGGGGGCGTGAACACTGAAGCTTTCTTT,CASSLARTGGVNTEAFF
TRBJ1-6,16,TRBD1,TRBV30,-,TGTGCCTGGACCGACCGACAGGGGGATTGGAATTCACCCCTCCACTTT,CAWTDRQGDWNSPLHF
TRBJ2-4,16,-,TRBV28,-,TGTGCCAGCAGTTTGGGGGCCCACGGGGCCAAAAACATTCAGTACTTC,CASSLGAHGAKNIQYF
TRBJ1-1,13,-,TRBV4-1,-,TGCGCCAGCAGAGACAGCATGAACACTGAAGCTTTCTTT,CASRDSMNTEAFF
TRBJ2-7,13,-,TRBV5-1,-,TGCGCCAGCAGCTTGGACAGGGAATACGAGCAGTACTTC,CASSLDREYEQYF
TRBJ2-7,14,-,TRBV5-1,-,TGCGCCAGCAGGTCGACAGCTACAACCTACGAGCAGTACTTC,CASRSTATTYEQYF
TRBJ1-2,14,TRBD1,TRBV30,-,TGTGCCTGGAGCCCGACAGGGGGGAACTATGGCTACACCTTC,CAWSPTGGNYGYTF
TRBJ2-1,16,TRBD2,TRBV5-1,-,TGCGCCAGCAGCCTAAGGACTAGCGGGGGGGCGCGTGAGCAGTTCTTC,CASSLRTSGGAREQFF
TRBJ2-7,15,-,TRBV27,-,TGTGCCAGCAGTTTACTCTCGCCCCAATCCTACGAGCAGTACTTC,CASSLLSPQSYEQYF
TRBJ1-2,14,TRBD1,TRBV30,-,TGTGCCTGGTCCCCCACAGGGGGCGGCTATGGCTACACCTTC,CAWSPTGGGYGYTF
TRBJ1-2,13,-,TRBV6-5,-,TGTGCCAGCACCCTAGGGGGGGAGTATGGCTACACCTTC,CASTLGGEYGYTF
TRBJ1-2,14,TRBD1,TRBV2,few,TGTGCCAGCACCGACGGGGGACAGAACTATGGCTACACCTTC,CASTDGGQNYGYTF
TRBJ2-4,17,TRBD1,TRBV11-3,-,TGTGCCAGCAGCCCCCGGACAGGGTCGAGGGCCAAAAACATTCAGTACTTC,CASSPRTGSRAKNIQYF
TRBJ2-5,14,-,TRBV4-1,-,TGCGCCAGCAGCCAACCAGGGGAGTTAGAGACCCAGTACTTC,CASSQPGELETQYF
TRBJ2-3,15,TRBD1,TRBV29-1,-,TGCAGCGTTATCCCAGGGGGCTTCGCGTCGGATACGCAGTATTTT,CSVIPGGFASDTQYF
TRBJ1-4,15,-,TRBV30,-,TGTGCCTGGAGGGCGGGCCGGGTTGCTGGTGAAAAACTGTTTTTT,CAWRAGRVAGEKLFF
TRBJ2-7,19,TRBD1,TRBV18,-,TGTGCCAGCTCACCCCCCGTTCCGACCCCGGGACAGGGTCTCAACGAGCAGTACTTC,CASSPPVPTPGQGLNEQYF
TRBJ1-5,12,-,TRBV29-1,-,TGCAGCGTTGGGACAGCAAATCAGCCCCAGCATTTT,CSVGTANQPQHF
TRBJ2-3,15,-,TRBV21-1,few,TGTGCCAGCAATGGGGACGGTACCAGCACAGATACGCAGTATTTT,CASNGDGTSTDTQYF
TRBJ2-6,16,-,TRBV7-8,-,TGTGCCAGCAGCCCCCAGGTTACGTCTGGGGCCAACGTCCTGACTTTC,CASSPQVTSGANVLTF
TRBJ1-1,14,-,TRBV23-1,-,TGCGCCAGCAGGGGGGGAGGGACGAACACTGAAGCTTTCTTT,CASRGGGTNTEAFF
TRBJ2-3,12,-,TRBV30,-,TGTGCCTGGAGCGGGGGCCCAGATACGCAGTATTTT,CAWSGGPDTQYF
TRBJ1-5,16,-,TRBV15,-,TGTGCCACCAGCAGAGCTCGGCCAGGAGGCAATCAGCCCCAGCATTTT,CATSRARPGGNQPQHF
TRBJ2-2,15,TRBD2,TRBV6-6,once,TGTGCCAGCAGCCGCCGTGCGGGAGACACCGGGGAGCTGTTTTTT,CASSRRAGDTGELFF
TRBJ2-3,16,TRBD1,TRBV6-6,-,TGTGCCAGCAGTGTGACAGGGGGCTTGGGCACAGATACGCAGTATTTT,CASSVTGGLGTDTQYF
TRBJ2-7,14,-,TRBV5-6,-,TGTGCCAGCAGCTTGGTATCCGTCACCTACGAGCAGTACTTC,CASSLVSVTYEQYF
TRBJ1-1,13,TRBD1,TRBV10-3,few,TGTGCCATTTTGGGACAGCTGAACACTGAAGCTTTCTTT,CAILGQLNTEAFF
TRBJ1-2,11,-,TRBV29-1,-,TGCAGCGTTGAAGATAGGGACATCTACACCTTC,CSVEDRDIYTF
TRBJ2-1,13,-,TRBV2,-,TGTGCCAGCAGTGTTCTAGAGTCGGGTGAGCAGTTCTTC,CASSVLESGEQFF
TRBJ2-3,13,-,TRBV11-2,-,TGTGCCAGCAGCCCCGAGTTTAGGGGTACGCAGTATTTT,CASSPEFRGTQYF
TRBJ2-7,11,-,TRBV30,-,TGTGCCTGGAGTGCGTCCACCGAGCAGTACTTC,CAWSASTEQYF
TRBJ1-2,15,TRBD1,TRBV9,-,TGTGCCAGCAGCACCGAGACAGGGACCTCCTATGGCTACACCTTC,CASSTETGTSYGYTF
TRBJ1-2,15,-,TRBV29-1,few,TGCAGCGTTGAATATGGTGCCGGGACTCTCTATGGCTACACCTTC,CSVEYGAGTLYGYTF
TRBJ2-3,17,TRBD2,TRBV30,-,TGTGCCTGGAGCCCGGGACTAGCGGGGTGGTTAGCGGATACGCAGTATTTT,CAWSPGLAGWLADTQYF
TRBJ1-2,15,-,TRBV18,-,TGTGCCAGCTCACTGGGGACGGAGGCTAACTATGGCTACACCTTC,CASSLGTEANYGYTF
TRBJ2-7,14,-,TRBV29-1,few,TGCAGCGTTGAGAGGTCCGTGGGGGGAGGCGAGCAGTACTTC,CSVERSVGGGEQYF
TRBJ1-6,14,-,TRBV14,-,TGTGCCAGCAGCCCCACAGGGAGAAGATCACCCCTCCACTTT,CASSPTGRRSPLHF
TRBJ1-5,15,TRBD1,TRBV18,-,TGTGCCAGCTCGCCAAGGGGGACAGAAAATCAGCCCCAGCATTTT,CASSPRGTENQPQHF
TRBJ2-5,13,-,TRBV19,-,TGTGCCAGTAGTAGAGGGGTCCAAGAGACCCAGTACTTC,CASSRGVQETQYF
TRBJ2-5,14,TRBD2,TRBV6-1,-,TGTGCCAGCAGCATTGGACTAGGGCAAGAGACCCAGTACTTC,CASSIGLGQETQYF
TRBJ2-2,14,-,TRBV7-9,-,TGTGCCAGCAGCTTACTTACATACACCGGGGAGCTGTTTTTT,CASSLLTYTGELFF
TRBJ2-3,12,-,TRBV27,-,TGTGCCAGCAGTCTTGGTCCCGATACGCAGTATTTT,CASSLGPDTQYF
TRBJ1-1,13,-,TRBV19,-,TGTGCCAGTAGTGAAAACCTGAACACTGAAGCTTTCTTT,CASSENLNTEAFF
TRBJ2-7,15,-,TRBV7-9,few,TGTGCCAGCAGCTCCACCGGACAGAGTACCTACGAGCAGTACTTC,CASSSTGQSTYEQYF
TRBJ2-2,14,-,TRBV30,few,TGTGCCTGGAGTGTAGGCGGGTACACCGGGGAGCTGTTTTTT,CAWSVGGYTGELFF
TRBJ2-5,14,-,TRBV6-5,-,TGTGCCAGCAGTTACTCCCCATCCCAAGAGACCCAGTACTTC,CASSYSPSQETQYF
TRBJ2-7,13,-,TRBV30,few,TGTGCCTGGAGCCTAGGACAGTCCTACGAGCAGTACTTC,CAWSLGQSYEQYF
TRBJ1-1,13,-,TRBV6-5,-,TGTGCCAGCAAAATACACGGGAACACTGAAGCTTTCTTT,CASKIHGNTEAFF
TRBJ2-1,15,-,TRBV5-1,few,TGCGCCAGCAGTCGAGCGAAGGGGAGTTACAATGAGCAGTTCTTC,CASSRAKGSYNEQFF
TRBJ2-7,12,-,TRBV30,-,TGTGCCTGGAGTGTATCCGATTACGAGCAGTACTTC,CAWSVSDYEQYF
TRBJ1-1,15,-,TRBV15,once,TGTGCCACCAGCAGAGTCCCCCCGGGGAACACTGAAGCTTTCTTT,CATSRVPPGNTEAFF
TRBJ2-5,14,TRBD1,TRBV6-6,-,TGTGCCAGCAGACCACAGGGGTTGAAAGAGACCCAGTACTTC,CASRPQGLKETQYF
TRBJ2-1,16,TRBD1,TRBV5-1,-,TGCGCCAGCAGCTTCGGTGTGACAGGGACCGTAGACGAGCAGTTCTTC,CASSFGVTGTVDEQFF
TRBJ1-5,15,TRBD1,TRBV27,-,TGTGCCAGCAGCCTTGGGACAGGGGGTGTTCAGCCCCAGCATTTT,CASSLGTGGVQPQHF
TRBJ1-1,13,-,TRBV7-2,-,TGTGCCAGCAGCTCCTCCGAGGGTACTGAAGCTTTCTTT,CASSSSEGTEAFF
TRBJ2-7,10,-,TRBV6-1,-,TGTGCCAGCAGGGAATACGAGCAGTACTTC,CASREYEQYF
TRBJ2-5,14,-,TRBV7-6,-,TGTGCCAGCAGCTTAGCGTGGAAGGGGGAGACCCAGTACTTC,CASSLAWKGETQYF
TRBJ2-3,13,TRBD2,TRBV29-1,-,TGCAGCGTTGAGGGGGAGGGGACAGATACGCAGTATTTT,CSVEGEGTDTQYF
TRBJ2-7,13,TRBD1,TRBV29-1,few,TGCAGCACTTCTTCCGGGACAGGGAACGAGCAGTACTTC,CSTSSGTGNEQYF